This note documents a single T cell receptor (beta chain) sequence. The record originates from a study of beta chain features in type 1 diabetes. Isolated RNA was reverse transcribed in full, so expressed TCRB transcripts were sequenced. Sequencing was performed with immunoSEQ multiplex PCR; in TCRdb, only in-frame clones are kept and a portion is missing. This table has around 190,000 clones, 10% to 15% appearing once. CDR1 MDHEN and CDR2 SYDVKM come from the germline V gene. With V trimmed by 8 bases and J by 8 bases, 3 bases remained unmatched. The length of the CDR3 is 12 residues. This receptor was identified in a woman younger than 30 in good health. The gene calls are TRBV28 and TRBJ1-6; 7 bases are a match to TRBD1. The source material was central memory CD4+ T cells from blood. In DNA, the CDR3 is TGTGCCAGCGACAGGGAGGATTCACCCCTCCACTTT. This codes for CASDREDSPLHF. Full variable domain (missing parts from reference TRBV28 and TRBJ1-6): DVKVTQSSRYLVKRTGEKVFLECVQDMDHENMFWYRQDPGLGLRLIYFSYDVKMKEKGDIPEGYSVSREKKERFSLILESASTNQTSMYLCASDREDSPLHFGNGTRLTVT.